This TCR beta chain emerged from a study of blood T cell repertoires in COVID-19. The V gene end was trimmed by 4 bases and the J gene end by 4 bases; junction bases not matched to a gene: 6. Germline CDR1 is MNHEY and CDR2 is SVGAGI. There are 14 residues in the CDR3. Assay: immunoSEQ multiplex PCR; the TCRdb copy retains only in-frame clones and omits some. Of about 300,000 clones listed, just under 90% were seen once; the top ten hold under 3%. Participant reports of clinical history set cohort assignment. This chain joins TRBV6-5 and TRBJ1-1; 7 nucleotides match TRBD1. The receptor was derived from a woman aged 50 to 60 who had been exposed to COVID-19. The sequenced sample consisted of PBMCs or T cells enriched from blood (not recorded which). The CDR3 DNA reads TGTGCCAGCAGTTTACAGGGGAGCGGCACTGAAGCTTTCTTT. This encodes CASSLQGSGTEAFF.